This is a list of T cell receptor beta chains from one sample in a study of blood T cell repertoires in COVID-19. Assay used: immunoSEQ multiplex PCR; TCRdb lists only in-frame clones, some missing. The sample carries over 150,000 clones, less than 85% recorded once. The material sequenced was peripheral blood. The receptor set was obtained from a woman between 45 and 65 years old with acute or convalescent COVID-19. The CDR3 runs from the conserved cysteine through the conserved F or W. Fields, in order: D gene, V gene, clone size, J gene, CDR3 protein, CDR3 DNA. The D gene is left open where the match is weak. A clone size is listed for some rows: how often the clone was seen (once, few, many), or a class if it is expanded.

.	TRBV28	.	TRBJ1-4	CASSLRRATNEKLFF	TGTGCCAGCAGTTTAAGGAGGGCAACTAATGAAAAACTGTTTTTT
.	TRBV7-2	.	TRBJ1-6	CASVGGVGNSPLHF	TGTGCCAGCGTAGGAGGGGTGGGTAATTCACCCCTCCACTTT
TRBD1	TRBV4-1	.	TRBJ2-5	CASSQGQGVLVKETQYF	TGCGCCAGCAGCCAAGGACAGGGGGTTTTGGTAAAAGAGACCCAGTACTTC
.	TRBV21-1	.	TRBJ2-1	CASSKAGRSPYNEQFF	TGTGCCAGCAGCAAAGCCGGGAGGTCCCCTTACAATGAGCAGTTCTTC
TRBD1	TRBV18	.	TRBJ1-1	CASSPILRQGNTEAFF	TGTGCCAGCTCACCAATACTCCGACAGGGGAACACTGAAGCTTTCTTT
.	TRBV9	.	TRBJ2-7	CASSVVADSYEQYF	TGTGCCAGCAGCGTAGTAGCGGACTCCTACGAGCAGTACTTC
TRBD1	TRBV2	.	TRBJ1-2	CASSRKDTQGGGYTF	TGTGCCAGCAGTCGAAAGGACACCCAGGGGGGTGGCTACACCTTC
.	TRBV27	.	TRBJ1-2	CASSLLGGFNYGYTF	TGTGCCAGCAGTCTCTTGGGAGGGTTTAACTATGGCTACACCTTC
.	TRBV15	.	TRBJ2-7	CATSSRSYEQYF	TGTGCCACCAGCTCCCGTTCCTACGAGCAGTACTTC
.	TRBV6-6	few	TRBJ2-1	CASEVQGSNNEQFF	TGTGCCAGCGAGGTGCAGGGGTCTAACAATGAGCAGTTCTTC
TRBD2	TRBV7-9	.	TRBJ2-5	CASSTRRTSGKGETQYF	TGTGCCAGCAGCACCCGGCGGACTAGCGGGAAGGGAGAGACCCAGTACTTC
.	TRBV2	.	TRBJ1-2	CASSENRVRGYTF	TGTGCCAGCAGTGAAAACAGGGTGCGGGGCTACACCTTC
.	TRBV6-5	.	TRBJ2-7	CASSTPRGGTYEQYF	TGTGCCAGCAGCACACCGAGGGGGGGGACCTACGAGCAGTACTTC
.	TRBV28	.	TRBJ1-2	CASSLYQNNYGYTF	TGTGCCAGCAGTTTATATCAGAACAACTATGGCTACACCTTC
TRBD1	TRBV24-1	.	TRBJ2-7	CATSDLKGQFDLEAMNF	TGTGCCACCAGTGATTTGAAGGGACAGTTCGACCTTGAGGCGATGAACTTC
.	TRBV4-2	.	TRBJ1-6	CASSQEGNTGRVYNSPLHF	TGTGCCAGCAGCCAAGAGGGGAATACAGGGAGAGTTTATAATTCACCCCTCCACTTT
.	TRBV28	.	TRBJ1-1	CASSPLRPTGGEAFF	TGTGCCAGCAGTCCCCTCCGACCCACCGGAGGGGAAGCTTTCTTT
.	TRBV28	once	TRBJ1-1	CASNSGGQAFF	TGTGCCAGCAATTCCGGGGGGCAAGCTTTCTTT
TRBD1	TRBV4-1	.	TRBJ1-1	CASRPAGTGVGEAFF	TGCGCCAGCAGACCAGCCGGGACAGGGGTGGGTGAAGCTTTCTTT
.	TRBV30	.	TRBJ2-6	CAWTKPGANVLTF	TGTGCCTGGACCAAGCCTGGGGCCAACGTCCTGACTTTC
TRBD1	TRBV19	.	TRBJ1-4	CASSFGTGGDEKLFF	TGTGCCAGTAGCTTTGGGACAGGGGGCGATGAAAAACTGTTTTTT
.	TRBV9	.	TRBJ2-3	CASSQRLATDTQYF	TGTGCCAGCAGCCAGCGACTGGCCACAGATACGCAGTATTTT
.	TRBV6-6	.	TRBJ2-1	CASSRSSISGGNEQFF	TGTGCCAGCAGTCGAAGCTCTATCTCCGGAGGGAATGAGCAGTTCTTC
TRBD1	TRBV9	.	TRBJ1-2	CASSVRDRGSYGYTF	TGTGCCAGCAGCGTCAGGGACAGGGGGAGCTATGGCTACACCTTC
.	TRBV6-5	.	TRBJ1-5	CASSYGGDVGQPQHF	TGTGCCAGCAGTTACGGAGGGGATGTGGGTCAGCCCCAGCATTTT
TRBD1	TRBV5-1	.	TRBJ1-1	CASSRDRGQGNTEAFF	TGCGCCAGCAGCAGGGACAGGGGGCAGGGGAACACTGAAGCTTTCTTT
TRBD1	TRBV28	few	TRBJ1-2	CAARSGGPNYGYTF	TGTGCCGCGCGTTCAGGGGGCCCTAACTATGGCTACACCTTC
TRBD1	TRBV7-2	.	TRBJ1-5	CASSPYLDRAKGNQPQHF	TGTGCCAGCAGCCCTTATCTCGACAGGGCGAAGGGCAATCAGCCCCAGCATTTT
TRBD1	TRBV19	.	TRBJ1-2	CASSEPGQLLSNYGYTF	TGTGCCAGTAGCGAGCCGGGACAGCTGCTCTCTAACTATGGCTACACCTTC